The sample holds many counts of the clone carrying this TCR beta chain. TCR beta CDR3 amplification used RNA transcripts. HTBI primers served in a first-round RT-PCR, which a second-round multiplex PCR followed. TCRdb re-analysed the multiplex PCR reads in MiXCR, keeping a single row per CDR3 protein. The sample gives 1 million to 1.3 million distinct CDR3 sequences, about two fifths of which show up once; 11% is in the top ten. The data belong to a study of Graves' ophthalmopathy and Graves' hyperthyroidism. CDR1 and CDR2 from the germline V gene are SEHNR and FQNEAQ (reference sequence). The CDR3 is 15 residues long. V was clipped by 1 base and J by 4 bases; unmatched bases: 5.

The rearrangement links TRBV7-9 to TRBJ2-7, with 9 positions matching TRBD1. This clonotype was obtained from an adult man with Graves' hyperthyroidism. Sequenced material: peripheral blood or thyroid tissue (not recorded which). The CDR3 DNA reads TGTGCCAGCAGCTTAGATACAGGGGGCGCGTACGAGCAGTACTTC. Encoded protein: CASSLDTGGAYEQYF. The full variable domain, in which reference TRBV7-9 and TRBJ2-7 provide the parts outside the CDR3, is DTGVSQNPRHKITKRGQNVTFRCDPISEHNRLYWYRQTLGQGPEFLTYFQNEAQLEKSRLLSDRFSAERPKGSFSTLEIQRTEQGDSAMYLCASSLDTGGAYEQYFGPGTRLTVT.